This TCR beta chain was sequenced in a study of blood T cells in healthy people across ages. Study results and limitations: It was found that TCR beta diversity correlated strongly with the percentage of naive T cells. While age rose, TCR beta diversity per million T cells dropped in a roughly linear way.

As concerns this clonotype: As yet, its antigen is unknown.

Germline CDR1 reads DFQATT; CDR2 reads SNEGSKA (reference sequence). The CDR3 has 17 amino acids. Unmatched junction bases numbered 15, after V lost 8 bases and J lost 3 bases. In terms of origin and age, donors were healthy Caucasian individuals from Russia aged about 6 to 90. Combining a sample-barcoded 5' primer with a J-beta primer mix, a second PCR ran for 7 to 11 cycles. TCRdb re-called the 5' RACE reads with MiXCR, one entry per CDR3 protein. In the table there are about a million distinct CDR3 sequences, roughly half of which are singletons. V and J are TRBV20-1 and TRBJ2-4; 11 nucleotides agree with TRBD2. This TCR derives from a woman aged 60-70 years in good health. The sequenced material came from blood. CDR3 nucleotides: TGCAGTTATGTAGCGGGAGGGGTGTTCATAGACAAAAACATTCAGTACTTC. Its protein is CSYVAGGVFIDKNIQYF.